These 4 T cell receptor beta chains came from one sample sequenced in a study of blood T cell repertoires in COVID-19. Some clones are missing from TCRdb's copy, which holds only in-frame ones; the method was immunoSEQ multiplex PCR. This repertoire shows some 120,000 clones, about four fifths found once; its top ten account for around 20%. Sequenced input: peripheral blood. Every receptor here comes from a man older than 75 with acute or convalescent COVID-19.

The J gene is TRBJ1-5, the V gene TRBV5-1; TRBD1 might be the D (6 bases). Germline CDR1 SGHRS, CDR2 YFSETQ. V was cut by 0 bases and J by 9 bases, with 13 bases left in between. The CDR3 sequence is 14 residues long. The CDR3: CASSLEEGDRPQHF. As DNA, the CDR3 is TGCGCCAGCAGCTTGGAAGAGGGGGATCGGCCCCAGCATTTT. The full variable domain, with the rest looked up from reference TRBV5-1 and TRBJ1-5, is KAGVTQTPRYLIKTRGQQVTLSCSPISGHRSVSWYQQTPGQGLQFLFEYFSETQRNKGNFPGRFSGRQFSNSRSEMNVSTLELGDSALYLCASSLEEGDRPQHFGDGTRLSIL.

This clone was picked up one time. The chain is built from TRBV15 and TRBJ2-5, with TRBD1 matching over 10 bases. This CDR3 spans 15 amino acids. Looked up from germline, CDR1 is LNHNV and CDR2 is YYDKDF (reference sequence). V dropped 5 bases and J dropped 5; count of bases not matched to a gene: 8. The CDR3 DNA reads TGTGCCACCAGCGGCGTCAGGACAGGGGGGGAGACCCAGTACTTC. Translated: CATSGVRTGGETQYF.

The gene calls are TRBV5-8 and TRBJ2-3; 7 bases agree with TRBD2. Germline lookup yields CDR1 SGHTS and CDR2 YDEGEE. This CDR3 region has 14 residues. Trimming cost V 4 bases and J 2 bases; bases outside gene matches: 4. The CDR3 loop reads CASSPGGSTDTQYF. CDR3 sequence (DNA): TGTGCCAGCAGCCCGGGGGGTTCCACAGATACGCAGTATTTT.

Here the CDR3 reads CASSWGQSSQYF. For the CDR3, the DNA is TGTGCCAGCAGTTGGGGACAGTCCTCGCAGTATTTT. The chain uses TRBV12-3 or TRBV12-4 and TRBJ2-3; the match to TRBD1 covers 7 bases. The junction had 5 bases not matched to a gene; V was cut back by 4 bases and J by 10 bases. The CDR3 is 12 amino acids.